This T cell receptor beta chain was recorded in a study of CD8 T cells in Susac syndrome. RNA was extracted with the RNeasy kit, and a quantity of roughly 0.5 to 1 ug was reverse transcribed using random hexamers. TCRdb re-analysed the immunoSEQ multiplex PCR reads in MiXCR, keeping a single row per CDR3 protein. The sample has around 81,000 distinct CDR3 sequences, roughly 94% seen once. Germline assignment: CDR1 LGHDT and CDR2 YNNKEL (reference sequence). With V trimmed by 4 bases and J by 8 bases, 11 bases remained unmatched. CDR3 length: 15 residues. The chain couples TRBV3-1 to TRBJ2-1, with 7 bases lining up with TRBD2. The TCR was taken from a human donor with Susac syndrome. Specimen: CD8+ T cells from PBMCs. The CDR3 DNA reads TGTGCCAGCAGCCCCCAATCTAGCGGACGTCATGAGCAGTTCTTC. It codes for CASSPQSSGRHEQFF.